This TCR beta chain derives from a study of blood T cell repertoires in COVID-19 (dated by TCRdb to 2020 to 2022). Turning to the overall study: The collaborator samples originated in the United States, Italy and Spain and spanned the acute and convalescent phases of COVID-19. The material from the prospective study consisted of cDNA or gDNA derived from T cells, B-cell-depleted T cells, or PBMCs. A freely available public database, intended as a resource for researchers studying the immune response to SARS-CoV-2, is where the repertoires were released. Subjects who had been exposed to COVID-19, were actively infected with it, or had recovered from it provided the deeply sampled blood TCRbeta repertoires that made up the dataset. The samples were drawn from two sources: the first 160 participants of the ongoing ImmuneRACE study, and 950 to 1,500 subjects contributed by 6 global collaborators. Where available, HLA class I and class II types were taken from metadata supplied by the sample provider and were not determined by assay-based typing. A de-identified subject ID, COVID-19 status, age in years and sex were almost always included in the sample metadata.

Each collaborating institution followed its own protocols to collect whole blood in K2EDTA tubes. For TCRbeta analysis, collaborators shipped samples in one of three forms: frozen whole blood, isolated PBMCs, or DNA extracted from either of those sample types. The paper's findings and limits, for the study overall: How much clinical and demographic metadata was included differed by source and by participant, and the metadata was provided uncurated.

Details on this clone: There is no known antigen for this receptor. The record has no base qualities; no much larger clone is one base away.

The immunoSEQ Assay, a bias-controlled multiplex PCR, was used to amplify TCRbeta CDR3 regions from genomic DNA. On the authors' methods: The number of nucleated cells in each sample was estimated by amplification of reference gene primers within the assay. To quantify the absolute abundance of each unique TCRbeta CDR3 rearrangement, sequence reads were collapsed and filtered. Productive Simpson clonality was computed per sample as the square root of Simpson's diversity index over productive rearrangements. Here the immuneACCESS table is served through TCRdb, limited to in-frame sequences with V and J called. Missing clones are a known gap in these copies; in checked studies unresolved V genes cover under half, and the rest lacks a known reason. D and trimming come from the DNA, and the V and J calls and clone size come from that table. The table for this sample lists hundreds of thousands of clones; 89% of them were counted only once. More than 0.95% of the sample is in the top ten clones.

Sequenced sample: peripheral blood. The clonotype originates from a man aged 40-50 years with acute or convalescent COVID-19.

The CDR3 here reads CASSLIGINTEAFF. The nucleotide sequence is TGTGCCAGCAGCTTGATCGGGATTAACACTGAAGCTTTCTTT. The receptor chain draws on TRBV7-9 and TRBJ1-1; no confident D gene assignment can be made. Deletion took 3 bases off V and 2 bases off J, with a span of 10 bases between the germline ends. The CDR1 and CDR2 encoded by the germline V gene (reference sequence) are SEHNR and FQNEAQ. The CDR3 measures 14 amino acids from cysteine to phenylalanine. CDR3 DNA is the only sequence kept; it has 42 bases, read in frame from the first base.